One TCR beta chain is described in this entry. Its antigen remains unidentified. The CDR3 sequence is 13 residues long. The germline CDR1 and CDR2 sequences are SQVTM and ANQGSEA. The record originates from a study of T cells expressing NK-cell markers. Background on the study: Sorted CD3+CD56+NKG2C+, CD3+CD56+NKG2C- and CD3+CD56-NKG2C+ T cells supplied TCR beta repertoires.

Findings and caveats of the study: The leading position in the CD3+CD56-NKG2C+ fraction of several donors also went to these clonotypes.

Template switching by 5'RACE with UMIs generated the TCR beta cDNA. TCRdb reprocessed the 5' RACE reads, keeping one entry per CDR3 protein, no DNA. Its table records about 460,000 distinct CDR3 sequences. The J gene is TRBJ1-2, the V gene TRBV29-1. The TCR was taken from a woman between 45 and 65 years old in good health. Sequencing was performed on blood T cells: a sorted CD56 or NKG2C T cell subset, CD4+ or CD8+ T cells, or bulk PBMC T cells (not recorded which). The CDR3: CSVVTSHNYGYTF.